The 6 T cell receptor beta chains listed next were all sequenced from one sample in a study of shared clonotypes between healthy human individuals. Repertoires were generated with immunoSEQ multiplex PCR, while TCRdb's copy carries only in-frame clones and drops some. The sample holds just over 2,000,000 clones, roughly 96% seen once. Sequencing used naive CD4+ T cells sorted from blood. Described subset: CD45RA+ positively selected. The origin of the receptors is a man between 18 and 35 years old in good health.

CDR3 protein: CASSTGQGSQETQYF. CDR3 nucleotides: TGCGCCAGCAGCACGGGACAGGGAAGTCAAGAGACCCAGTACTTC. This rearrangement joins TRBV5-1 to TRBJ2-5; 9 positions match TRBD1. The CDR3 has 15 residues. V shed 4 bases, J shed 2 bases, and the junction held 6 bases outside the gene matches. Germline V gene sequence: CDR1 SGHRS, CDR2 YFSETQ. Using reference TRBV5-1 and TRBJ2-5 for the parts outside the CDR3, the full variable domain is KAGVTQTPRYLIKTRGQQVTLSCSPISGHRSVSWYQQTPGQGLQFLFEYFSETQRNKGNFPGRFSGRQFSNSRSEMNVSTLELGDSALYLCASSTGQGSQETQYFGPGTRLLVL.

This chain joins TRBV28 and TRBJ1-2; maybe TRBD1 (5 bases). The germline V gene encodes CDR1 MDHEN and CDR2 SYDVKM. The CDR3 has 15 amino acids. The ends were cut back, 3 bases at V and 3 bases at J, with 14 bases in the middle. CDR3 coding DNA: TGTGCCAGCAGTTTGACAGAACGAAATTACTATGGCTACACCTTC. Its protein product is CASSLTERNYYGYTF.

The chain couples TRBV7-9 to TRBJ2-7; 7 positions agree with TRBD1. Per germline, CDR1 SEHNR and CDR2 FQNEAQ (reference sequence). Trimming cost V 5 bases and J 2 bases; bases outside gene matches: 3. This CDR3 contains 13 residues. Here the CDR3 DNA reads TGTGCCAGCAGCCGCGACAGGGCCTACGAGCAGTACTTC. Translating it yields CASSRDRAYEQYF.

The chain carries TRBV5-6 and TRBJ2-1; 7 nucleotides match TRBD1. V was pared by 1 base and J by 7 bases, with 8 bases of the junction left unmatched. CDR3 length: 15 residues. The V gene's germline CDR1 is SGHDT and CDR2 YYEEEE. CDR3 bases: TGTGCCAGCAGCTTGAGAGGTCAGGGGGTGAATGAGCAGTTCTTC. It is translated as CASSLRGQGVNEQFF.

This chain uses TRBV7-9 with TRBJ2-5; 10 bases match TRBD2. The trim removed 3 bases at V and 0 bases at J, leaving 1 base unmatched. The CDR3 covers 15 residues. CDR1 is SEHNR, CDR2 FQNEAQ, per germline (reference sequence). CDR3 nucleotide sequence: TGTGCCAGCAGCTTTGGACTAGCGGACCAAGAGACCCAGTACTTC. Its translation: CASSFGLADQETQYF.

The J gene is TRBJ1-1, the V gene TRBV27; no firm D call. The germline V and J ends were trimmed by 5 bases and 3 bases, with 16 bases remaining between them. This CDR3 is 15 amino acids long. Germline V gives CDR1 MNHEY, CDR2 SMNVEV (reference sequence). The CDR3 bases are TGTGCCAGCAGTCTATTGGGAGCCCGGGACACTGAAGCTTTCTTT. This sequence encodes CASSLLGARDTEAFF.